The 15 T cell receptor beta chains below were found in one sample sequenced in a study of CXCR3-negative and CXCR3-positive naive CD8 T cells. Preparation of TRB cDNA libraries relied on 5' RACE carrying UMI labels. One entry per CDR3 protein, without DNA, is what TCRdb gives after re-calling the 5' RACE reads. Recorded here are roughly 130,000 distinct CDR3 sequences; the top ten clones represent around 0.62%. No antigen is known for these receptors. Study-wide points: Naive cells positive for CXCR3 carried more hydrophobic TRB CDR3s than CXCR3-negative ones.

Sequences were obtained from naive CXCR3+ CD8+ T cells from blood. The subset: CD45RO-CCR7+CD27+CD95- naive CD8+ T cells expressing CXCR3 (TNR3+). Receptors originate from a human donor in good health. Some clones in this sample may be carry-over from other donors' samples.

The chain uses TRBV29-1 and TRBJ2-3; the TRBD1 assignment by TCRdb is unverifiable without DNA. The length of the CDR3 is 12 residues. Germline lookup yields CDR1 SQVTM and CDR2 ANQGSEA. CDR3 region: CSVGDNTDTQYF.

V gene TRBV28 combines with J gene TRBJ2-1; TCRdb returns TRBD2, unconfirmable since there is no DNA. Germline V gene lookup returns CDR1 MDHEN and CDR2 SYDVKM. The CDR3 consists of 17 residues. This CDR3 is CASSLWGLAGGPNEQFF.

The chain carries TRBV5-1 and TRBJ2-7; without DNA, the TCRdb call of TRBD2 cannot be checked. CDR3 length equals 15 residues. Germline assignment: CDR1 SGHRS and CDR2 YFSETQ. This CDR3 is CASSEWEGGSFEQYF.

V is TRBV29-1 and J is TRBJ2-1; without DNA, the TCRdb call of TRBD1 cannot be checked. CDR1 and CDR2 (germline): SQVTM, ANQGSEA. The CDR3 is made up of 13 amino acids. The CDR3 sequence: CSAGTGGYDEQFF.

The chain employs TRBV5-4 and TRBJ2-3; no DNA is available, so the TRBD2 call from TCRdb remains unchecked. Germline V gene lookup returns CDR1 SGHNT and CDR2 YYREEE (reference sequence). The CDR3 spans 15 residues. The CDR3 here is CASSQTGTSDDTQYF.

The chain's CDR3 is CSVDQDYYGYTF. The V gene is TRBV29-1, the J gene TRBJ1-2. Per germline, CDR1 SQVTM and CDR2 ANQGSEA. The CDR3 covers 12 residues.

The genes are TRBV9 and TRBJ1-3. CDR1 is SGDLS, CDR2 YYNGEE, per germline. This CDR3 has 17 amino acids. CDR3 sequence: CASSVESEGPSGNTIYF.

V is TRBV4-1 and J is TRBJ2-5; no DNA is available, so the TRBD1 call from TCRdb remains unchecked. The CDR3 is 15 residues long. CDR1 and CDR2 (germline): MGHRA, YSYEKL. The CDR3 sequence is CASSQVGQGQETQYF.

The V and J genes are TRBV28 and TRBJ2-2; TCRdb's D call of TRBD2 is untestable without DNA. Germline-derived CDR1 and CDR2 are MDHEN and SYDVKM. The CDR3 has 14 residues. This CDR3 reads CASSEREGTGELFF. The whole variable domain, filled in from reference TRBV28 and TRBJ2-2, reads DVKVTQSSRYLVKRTGEKVFLECVQDMDHENMFWYRQDPGLGLRLIYFSYDVKMKEKGDIPEGYSVSREKKERFSLILESASTNQTSMYLCASSEREGTGELFFGEGSRLTVL.

The J gene is TRBJ2-4, the V gene TRBV4-1; TCRdb indicates TRBD1, and absent DNA this call remains unverified. The length of the CDR3 is 15 residues. Germline CDR1 and CDR2: MGHRA and YSYEKL. CDR3 protein: CASSQSTGVFGIQYF.

J is TRBJ2-1 and V is TRBV7-8; TCRdb picks TRBD2, but there is no DNA to check that call. This CDR3 contains 14 residues. In germline, CDR1 is SGHVS, CDR2 FQNEAQ. The CDR3 sequence: CASSLTSGYNEQFF.

J is TRBJ1-2 and V is TRBV6-1; TCRdb's assignment of TRBD1 cannot be checked, as there is no DNA. The germline CDR1 and CDR2 sequences are MNHNS and SASEGT. This CDR3 is 14 amino acids long. The CDR3 region is CASSEEGAPRGYTF.

This chain joins TRBV15 and TRBJ1-2; with no DNA, the TCRdb D assignment of TRBD1 cannot be verified. Germline V gene sequence: CDR1 LNHNV, CDR2 YYDKDF (reference sequence). The CDR3 length is 16 residues. CDR3 residues: CATRPSTGDRGYGYTF. The full variable domain, rest sourced from reference TRBV15 and TRBJ1-2, is DAMVIQNPRYQVTQFGKPVTLSCSQTLNHNVMYWYQQKSSQAPKLLFHYYDKDFNNEADTPDNFQSRRPNTSFCFLDIRSPGLGDTAMYLCATRPSTGDRGYGYTFGSGTRLTVV.

The chain uses TRBV7-8 and TRBJ2-7; TCRdb selects TRBD2, and the lack of DNA leaves this call unchecked. The CDR3 sequence is 15 residues long. Germline V gene data show CDR1 as SGHVS and CDR2 as FQNEAQ. This CDR3 is CASSPRGGDSYEQYF.

The V and J genes are TRBV29-1 and TRBJ2-7; no DNA is available, so the TRBD1 call from TCRdb remains unchecked. The CDR3 contains 15 residues. CDR1 and CDR2 (germline): SQVTM, ANQGSEA. The CDR3 loop reads CSVEFTGQGSYEQYF.